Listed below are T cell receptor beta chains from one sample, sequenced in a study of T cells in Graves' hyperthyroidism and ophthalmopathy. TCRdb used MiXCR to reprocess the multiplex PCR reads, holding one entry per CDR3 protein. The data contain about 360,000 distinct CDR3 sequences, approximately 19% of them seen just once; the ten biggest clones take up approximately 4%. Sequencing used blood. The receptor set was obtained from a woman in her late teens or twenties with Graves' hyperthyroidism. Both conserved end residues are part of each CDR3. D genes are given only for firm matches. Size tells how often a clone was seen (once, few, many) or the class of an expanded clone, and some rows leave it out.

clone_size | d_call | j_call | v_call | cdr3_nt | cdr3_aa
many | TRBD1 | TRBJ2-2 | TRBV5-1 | TGCGCCAGCAGCTATCGGACAGGGGGTACCGGGGAGCTGTTTTTT | CASSYRTGGTGELFF
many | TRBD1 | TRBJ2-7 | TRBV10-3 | TGTGCCATCAGTGAAAACAGGGGTCGGTACGAGCAGTACTTC | CAISENRGRYEQYF
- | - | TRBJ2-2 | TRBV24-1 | TGTGCCACCAGAGACGGACATAACACCGGGGAGCTGTTTTTT | CATRDGHNTGELFF
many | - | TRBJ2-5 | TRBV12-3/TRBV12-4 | TGTGCCAGCAGTCAGGGCCGTAGGGGGGTCGATCAAGAGACCCAGTACTTC | CASSQGRRGVDQETQYF
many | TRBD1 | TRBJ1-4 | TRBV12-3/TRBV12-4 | TGTGCCAGCAGCAGTACAGGGGGCGAAAAACTGTTTTTT | CASSSTGGEKLFF
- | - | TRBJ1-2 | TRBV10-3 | TGTGCCATCAGTGAGGACCTGTATGGCTACACCTTC | CAISEDLYGYTF
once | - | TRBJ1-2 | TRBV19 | TGTGCCAGTAGTATATCAGGGATCTATGGCTACACCTTC | CASSISGIYGYTF
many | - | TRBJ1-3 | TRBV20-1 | TGCAGTGCTGGACTTGGGGGAAACACCATATATTTT | CSAGLGGNTIYF
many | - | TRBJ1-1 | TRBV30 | TGTGCCTGGAGTAATTGGCCGTTGAACACTGAAGCTTTCTTT | CAWSNWPLNTEAFF
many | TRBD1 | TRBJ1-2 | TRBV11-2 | TGTGCCAGCAGCCCCGGGACAGGGGGCATCGATGGCTACACCTTC | CASSPGTGGIDGYTF
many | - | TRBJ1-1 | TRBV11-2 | TGTGCCAGCAGCCGGATGTCCCGGGCAGACACTGAAGCTTTCTTT | CASSRMSRADTEAFF
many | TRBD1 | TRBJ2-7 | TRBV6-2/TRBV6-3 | TGTGCCAGCAGTTACGGGACAGGGATCGCGGTGTCCTACGAGCAGTACTTC | CASSYGTGIAVSYEQYF
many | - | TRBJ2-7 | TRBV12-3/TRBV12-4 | TGTGCCAGCACCCCTACAGGGTGGGACGAGCAGTACTTC | CASTPTGWDEQYF
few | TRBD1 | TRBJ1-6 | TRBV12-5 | TGTGCTAGTGGTAAAACCGGACAGGGGCCGAGGAATTCACCCCTCCACTTT | CASGKTGQGPRNSPLHF
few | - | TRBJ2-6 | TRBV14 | TGTGCCAGCAGCCAATTCGCATCTGGGGCCAACGTCCTGACTTTC | CASSQFASGANVLTF
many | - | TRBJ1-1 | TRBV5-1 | TGCGCCAGCAGCTTGAGCGGGGGTACGAACACTGAAGCTTTCTTT | CASSLSGGTNTEAFF
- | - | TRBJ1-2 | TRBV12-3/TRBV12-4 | TGTGCCAGCACACCTGAGCCAGGACACTATGGCTACACCTTC | CASTPEPGHYGYTF
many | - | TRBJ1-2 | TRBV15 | TGTGCCACCAGCAGCTACTTGGAGGGGCATGGCTACACCTTC | CATSSYLEGHGYTF
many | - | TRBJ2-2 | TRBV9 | TGTGCCAGCAGCGTGCAATCCGGGGAGCTGTTTTTT | CASSVQSGELFF
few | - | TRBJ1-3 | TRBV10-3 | TGTGCCATCAGAACCCTGAACTCTGGAAACACCATATATTTT | CAIRTLNSGNTIYF
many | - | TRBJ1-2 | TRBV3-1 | TGTGCCAGCAGCCAAGATGGGTATGGCTACACCTTC | CASSQDGYGYTF
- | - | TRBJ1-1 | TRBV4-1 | TGCGCCAGCAGCCGGGGATACAGGGTGAACACTGAAGCTTTCTTT | CASSRGYRVNTEAFF
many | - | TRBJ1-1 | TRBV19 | TGTGCCAGTAGTATATGGGCGGGGAACACTGAAGCTTTCTTT | CASSIWAGNTEAFF
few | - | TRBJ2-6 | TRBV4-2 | TGTGCCAGCAGCCAAAAAGGGGGGCGGTACCTCGCCTCTGGGGCCAACGTCCTGACTTTC | CASSQKGGRYLASGANVLTF
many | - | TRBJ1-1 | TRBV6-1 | TGTGCCAGCAGCAACAGGGTGAACACTGAAGCTTCCTTT | CASSNRVNTEASF
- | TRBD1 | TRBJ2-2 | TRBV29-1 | TGCAGCGCTATGACCGGACAGGGGGCAACCGGGGAGCTGTTTTTT | CSAMTGQGATGELFF
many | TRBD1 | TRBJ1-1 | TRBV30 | TGTGCCTGGAGTCCGGACAGGGGAGCTTTCTTT | CAWSPDRGAFF
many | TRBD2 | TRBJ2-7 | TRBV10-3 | TGTGCCATCAGTGACAGACTAGCGGATAGCTCCTACGAGCAGTACTTC | CAISDRLADSSYEQYF
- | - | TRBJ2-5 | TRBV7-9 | TGTGCCAGCAGCGGCACAGGGTATCAAGAGACCCAGTACTTC | CASSGTGYQETQYF
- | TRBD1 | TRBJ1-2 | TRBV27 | TGTGCCAGCAGACAGAGACAGGGCACCAACTATGGCTACACCTTC | CASRQRQGTNYGYTF
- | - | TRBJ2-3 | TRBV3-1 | TGTGCCAGCAGCCTCCGGGACCCACGCACAGATACGCAGTATTTT | CASSLRDPRTDTQYF
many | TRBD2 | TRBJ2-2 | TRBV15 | TGTGCCACCAGAAAAGGACTAGCGGGGGGTTCCGGGGAGCTGTTTTTT | CATRKGLAGGSGELFF
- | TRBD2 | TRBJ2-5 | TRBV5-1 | TGCGCCAGCAGCACGGCGGGGGGGATCCAAGAGACCCAGTACTTC | CASSTAGGIQETQYF
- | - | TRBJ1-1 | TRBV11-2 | TGTGCCAGCGGGTCCCTCGGGGGGGACCAAGCTTTCTTT | CASGSLGGDQAFF
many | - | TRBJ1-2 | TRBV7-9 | TGTGCCAGCAGCTTACCCGCAGGGTTTGGCTACACCTTC | CASSLPAGFGYTF
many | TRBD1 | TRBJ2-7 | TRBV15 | TGTGCCACCAGCAAACCGGGACAGGGGGGCTACGAGCAGTACTTC | CATSKPGQGGYEQYF
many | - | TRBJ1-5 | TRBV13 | TGTGCCAGCAGCAGAAGCAAGGGGAATGGCAATCAGCCCCAGCATTTT | CASSRSKGNGNQPQHF
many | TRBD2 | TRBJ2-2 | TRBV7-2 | TGTGCCAGCAGCTTCGCCGGGACTAGCGGGGGAAGGAACACCGGGGAGCTGTTTTTT | CASSFAGTSGGRNTGELFF
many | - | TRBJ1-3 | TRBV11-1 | TGTGCCAGCAGACCAATTACAGGCGTATCTGGAAACACCATATATTTT | CASRPITGVSGNTIYF
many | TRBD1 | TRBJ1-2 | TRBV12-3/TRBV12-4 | TGTGCCAGCAGTATCCTTGGGACAGTAGATAGAGGCTACACCTTC | CASSILGTVDRGYTF
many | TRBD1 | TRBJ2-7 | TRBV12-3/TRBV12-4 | TGTGCCAGCAGCCCGGACAGGAGGGAGCAGTACTTC | CASSPDRREQYF
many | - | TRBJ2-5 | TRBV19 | TGTGCCAGTAGTAGGTGGGGCCTACAAGAGACCCAGTACTTC | CASSRWGLQETQYF
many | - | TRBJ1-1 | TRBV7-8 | TGTGCCAGCAGCTTAGATATGGGTATTGAAGCTTTCTTT | CASSLDMGIEAFF
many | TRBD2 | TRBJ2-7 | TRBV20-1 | TGCAGTGCTATACGGACTAGCCCAGACGAGCAGTACTTC | CSAIRTSPDEQYF